This paragraph reports one TCR beta chain. Its antigen is as yet unknown. Researchers took RNA transcripts and amplified TCR beta CDR3 regions from them. The authors performed first-round RT-PCR with HTBI primers and then a second-round multiplex PCR. One entry per CDR3 protein results from TCRdb running MiXCR on the multiplex PCR reads. Here the sample spans just over 400,000 distinct CDR3 sequences, roughly 21% being singletons. The data belong to a study of Graves' ophthalmopathy and Graves' hyperthyroidism. The CDR3 runs to 13 residues. The trim removed 8 bases at V and 1 base at J, leaving 4 bases unmatched. Findings of the study overall: It was with approximately 70% sensitivity and approximately 72% specificity that the model predicted ophthalmopathy progression.

The receptor's source is a woman aged 18 to 35 with stable Graves' hyperthyroidism. V is TRBV12-3 or TRBV12-4 and J is TRBJ1-2; TRBD1 matches 7 bases. The sequenced material came from peripheral blood. The CDR3 nucleotides are TGTGCCAGCCGGAGGGACAGTAACTATGGCTACACCTTC. As protein: CASRRDSNYGYTF.